What follows are 11 T cell receptor beta chains derived from one specimen sequenced in a study of T cells after yellow fever vaccination. MiXCR was run by TCRdb on the 5' RACE reads, yielding one entry per CDR3 protein. The data hold about 550,000 distinct CDR3 sequences, with 15% to 20% observed a single time. Sequencing used PBMCs, obtained 15 days after the yellow fever booster vaccination. Receptors originate from a man aged 30 to 39 who received the YFV17D yellow fever vaccine.

This sequence joins TRBV20-1 and TRBJ1-1; no reliable D call. Deletions cut 4 bases from V and 1 base from J, with 10 bases between. The CDR3 extends over 13 amino acids. Germline loops: CDR1 DFQATT, CDR2 SNEGSKA (reference sequence). The CDR3 nucleotides read TGCAGTGCTACCCCGTTGGGGAACACTGAAGCTTTCTTT. Translated: CSATPLGNTEAFF.

This chain connects TRBV12-3 or TRBV12-4 to TRBJ1-1, with D tentatively TRBD1 (6 bases). Trimming removed 6 bases at V and 5 bases at J, with 16 bases between. The length of the CDR3 is 14 residues. The chain's CDR3 is CASRSPGARTEAFF. The CDR3 region has the DNA TGTGCCAGCAGGTCGCCAGGGGCGCGTACTGAAGCTTTCTTT.

V gene TRBV29-1 combines with J gene TRBJ2-3; 10 positions agree with TRBD2. Trimming took 4 bases from V and 0 from J; bases not matched to a gene: 10. The CDR3 sequence is 17 residues long. The germline gives CDR1 SQVTM, CDR2 ANQGSEA. CDR3 protein: CSVVGSGRASSTDTQYF. In nucleotides, the CDR3 is TGCAGCGTTGTTGGGAGCGGGAGGGCCTCTAGCACAGATACGCAGTATTTT.

This clonotype was seen a few times. V usage is TRBV27 and J usage is TRBJ2-1; 8 nucleotides agree with TRBD2. The germline gives CDR1 MNHEY, CDR2 SMNVEV (reference sequence). This CDR3 region has 16 residues. J lost 3 bases, V lost 4 bases, and 8 bases had no gene match. CDR3 nucleotides: TGTGCCAGCAGTTCTCTTGCGGGAGGATTCTACAATGAGCAGTTCTTC. Protein sequence: CASSSLAGGFYNEQFF.

V usage is TRBV20-1 and J usage is TRBJ2-3, with 10 nucleotides matching TRBD2. The trim removed 5 bases at V and 0 bases at J, leaving 11 bases unmatched. This CDR3 has 17 amino acids. Per germline, CDR1 DFQATT and CDR2 SNEGSKA (reference sequence). The CDR3 DNA follows: TGCAGTGCTTCATCCGGGACTAGCGACTATAGCACAGATACGCAGTATTTT. Translation gives CSASSGTSDYSTDTQYF.

This rearrangement joins TRBV20-1 to TRBJ2-4; D call uncertain. Germline V gene data show CDR1 as DFQATT and CDR2 as SNEGSKA (reference sequence). Trimming cost V 1 base and J 1 base, with 11 bases left between them. The CDR3 totals 15 residues. Here the CDR3 reads CSARATWRAKNIQYF. Here the CDR3 DNA reads TGCAGTGCTAGAGCTACATGGCGGGCCAAAAACATTCAGTACTTC.

This clonotype was counted between two and nine times. The chain employs TRBV11-2 and TRBJ2-2; maybe TRBD2 (6 bases). The germline gives CDR1 SGHAT, CDR2 FQNNGV. This CDR3 has 16 amino acids. The V and J ends lost 4 bases and 6 bases respectively, with 18 bases between them. CDR3 sequence (DNA): TGTGCCAGCAGCTCCTGGGCCGGGGGTGAGCCCGGGGAGCTGTTTTTT. Its translation: CASSSWAGGEPGELFF.

This clonotype was picked up a small number of times. The chain links TRBV29-1 to TRBJ2-2; a possible D gene is TRBD1 (5 bases). The CDR3 totals 12 residues. Germline V lookup: CDR1 SQVTM, CDR2 ANQGSEA. V dropped 1 base and J dropped 6 bases, with 6 bases sitting between them. The CDR3 bases are TGCAGCGTTGAAGGGGGCTCCGGGGAGCTGTTTTTT. Its translation: CSVEGGSGELFF.

This chain uses TRBV12-3 or TRBV12-4 with TRBJ2-1; weak D call: TRBD1 (6 bases). This CDR3 comprises 14 residues. Trimming shortened V by 5 bases and J by 6 bases, and 14 bases separated the two germline ends. Here the CDR3 reads CASSAVAGVNEQFF. The CDR3, as DNA: TGTGCCAGCAGTGCCGTGGCAGGGGTCAATGAGCAGTTCTTC.

This clonotype has only a few counts. This chain connects TRBV9 to TRBJ2-2; the D call may be TRBD1 or TRBD2 (5 bases each). In germline, CDR1 is SGDLS, CDR2 YYNGEE. V lost 0 bases and J 6 bases, leaving 24 bases between the germline ends. The CDR3 sequence is 19 residues long. CDR3 in amino acids: CASSVVASKGLGDAGELFF. CDR3 DNA: TGTGCCAGCAGCGTAGTAGCTAGTAAAGGCCTCGGGGACGCCGGGGAGCTGTTTTTT.

This clonotype was seen a handful of times. The rearrangement uses TRBV3-1 and TRBJ2-7; D may match TRBD1 or TRBD2 (5 bases each). The CDR3 covers 14 residues. The germline V and J ends were trimmed by 4 bases and 8 bases, with 18 bases remaining between them. The germline V gene encodes CDR1 LGHDT and CDR2 YNNKEL (reference sequence). The CDR3 here is CASSPQRGSGQQYF. Written as DNA, the CDR3 is TGTGCCAGCAGCCCCCAAAGGGGAAGCGGACAGCAGTACTTC.